The 22 T cell receptor beta chains reported below all come from one sample, sequenced in a study of shared clonotypes between healthy human individuals (dated by TCRdb to about 2020). Receptors were amplified or captured by the immunoSEQ multiplex PCR assay. As stored in TCRdb, this immuneACCESS dataset retains in-frame rearrangements with V and J assigned. A fraction of the clones does not appear; measured against another copy, unresolved V genes explain less than half of the discrepancy, and the remainder lacks a known reason. This sample has 1.5 million to 2.5 million clones in its table, and about 95% of those were observed once. Clones ranked in the top ten supply more than 0.9% of the sample. CD8 naive samples consisted of CD45RO-negative cells that were positively selected for CCR7, yielding a CD45RA+CCR7+ population without TemRA cells. The sample was naive CD8+ T cells sorted from blood. The cell subset or site label of this sample denotes: CD45RA+CCR7+. The source of these receptors is a man younger than 30 in good health.

This chain joins TRBV4-1 and TRBJ1-1; tentatively, D is TRBD1 (5 bases). The ends were cut back, 4 bases at V and 1 base at J, with 13 bases in the middle. Germline CDR1 is MGHRA and CDR2 is YSYEKL. CDR3 length equals 15 residues. This CDR3 is CASSPRGKQNTEAFF. The CDR3 bases are TGCGCCAGCAGCCCGCGGGGGAAACAGAACACTGAAGCTTTCTTT.

For this clone: The junction departs from the called germline gene at one end, perhaps through a read error. The chain has TRBV28 and TRBJ1-3; D is undetermined. The CDR3 has 15 residues. In germline, CDR1 is MDHEN, CDR2 SYDVKM. The CDR3 protein is CASSFLVGSGDTIYF. Written as DNA, the CDR3 is TGTGCCAGCAGTTTCTTGGTCGGGAGTGGAGACACCATATATTTT.

This sequence joins TRBV7-2 and TRBJ2-1; TRBD2 agrees at 10 bases. Trimming at V came to 7 bases and at J to 3 bases, leaving 6 bases not matched to a gene. CDR3 size: 15 residues. Germline loops: CDR1 SGHTA, CDR2 FQGNSA. The CDR3 loop is CASNWASGSYNEQFF. CDR3 DNA: TGTGCCAGCAACTGGGCTAGCGGGAGCTACAATGAGCAGTTCTTC.

This chain links TRBV4-2 with TRBJ1-5; no firm D call. Germline V gene data show CDR1 as LGHNA and CDR2 as YNFKEQ. Trimming stripped 1 base from V and 6 bases from J, with 7 bases between. This CDR3 has 13 residues. The CDR3 region is CASSQGGTQPQHF. For the CDR3, the DNA is TGTGCCAGCAGCCAAGGGGGAACTCAGCCCCAGCATTTT.

A single count supports this clone. V and J are TRBV4-3 and TRBJ2-7; TRBD2 is a possible D gene (6 bases). The CDR3 runs 14 residues. V lost 1 base and J 6 bases, leaving 13 bases between the germline ends. Looked up from germline, CDR1 is LGHNA and CDR2 is YSLEER. Here the CDR3 DNA reads TGCGCCAGCAGCCAAGGGATGGCGGGGAGCGAGCAGTACTTC. Translated, it gives CASSQGMAGSEQYF.

This sequence joins TRBV6-1 and TRBJ2-7; 10 bases line up with TRBD2. CDR3 length: 18 residues. V was clipped by 1 base and J by 6 bases; unmatched bases: 15. CDR1 is MNHNS and CDR2 is SASEGT in the germline V gene. Here the CDR3 DNA reads TGTGCCAGCAGTGAAGAAAGTAGCGGGGGGCCCATATTTGTCGAGCAGTACTTC. Its protein is CASSEESSGGPIFVEQYF.

The CDR3, as DNA: TGCGCCAGCAGCTCCCTCGGGTGGGGGTCGACAGATACGCAGTATTTT. Translating gives CASSSLGWGSTDTQYF. This chain connects TRBV5-1 to TRBJ2-3; D possibly matches TRBD1 or TRBD2 (5 bases each). There are 16 residues in the CDR3. The ends were cut back, 3 bases at V and 3 bases at J, with 17 bases in the middle. Germline assignment: CDR1 SGHRS and CDR2 YFSETQ.

The chain joins TRBV7-3 to TRBJ2-1, with a possible D match to TRBD1 (5 bases). There are 15 residues in the CDR3. V gave up 2 bases and J gave up 7 bases, with 15 bases separating them. CDR1 and CDR2 from the germline V gene are SGHTA and FQGTGA. The chain's CDR3 is CASSLRAGNKNEQFF. CDR3 nucleotide sequence: TGTGCCAGCAGCTTACGGGCAGGGAATAAGAATGAGCAGTTCTTC.

The V gene is TRBV30, the J gene TRBJ2-1; D is uncertain. With 1 base removed from V and 6 bases from J, the gap between germline ends came to 7 bases. There are 12 residues in the CDR3. Germline V gene data show CDR1 as GTSNPN and CDR2 as SVGIG (reference sequence). CDR3 loop: CAWSESGNEQFF. CDR3 sequence (DNA): TGTGCCTGGAGTGAATCCGGCAATGAGCAGTTCTTC.

The chain links TRBV7-2 to TRBJ1-6, with TRBD1 identical over 7 bases. The CDR3 runs to 17 residues. The V gene's germline CDR1 is SGHTA and CDR2 FQGNSA. The V segment lost 5 bases and the J segment 0 bases; nucleotides outside the gene matches: 7. CDR3 bases: TGTGCCAGCAGCACTATAGGACAGGCCTCCTATAATTCACCCCTCCACTTT. This translates into CASSTIGQASYNSPLHF.

Written as DNA, the CDR3 is TGTGCCTGCCTCAAAAAGGGGGTTAACGAGCAGTACTTC. It yields the protein CACLKKGVNEQYF. V gene TRBV30 combines with J gene TRBJ2-7; weak D call: TRBD1 (6 bases). The V gene's germline CDR1 is GTSNPN and CDR2 SVGIG (reference sequence). V lost 6 bases and J lost 5, with 17 bases in between. This CDR3 region has 13 residues.

This chain uses TRBV28 with TRBJ1-4; possibly TRBD1 for D (5 bases). V shed 5 bases and J shed 5 bases, with 15 bases lying between them. Germline values: CDR1 MDHEN, CDR2 SYDVKM. The CDR3 contains 15 residues. The CDR3 sequence is CASSRFREPNEKLFF. The CDR3 nucleotides are TGTGCCAGCAGTCGATTCAGGGAGCCCAATGAAAAACTGTTTTTT.

The table lists this clone with a few counts. In the same sample, other DNA sequences code for this CDR3. This sequence joins TRBV27 and TRBJ1-5; unclear D gene. CDR3 length: 12 residues. Germline loops: CDR1 MNHEY, CDR2 SMNVEV (reference sequence). Trimming cost V 8 bases and J 2 bases, with 7 bases left between them. Here the CDR3 DNA reads TGTGCCAGCCGTCAGGGCAATCAGCCCCAGCATTTT. It specifies CASRQGNQPQHF.

The rearrangement joins TRBV12-1 to TRBJ1-2; the D call in the table, TRBD1, was not verified against the DNA. TRBV12-1 is marked as a pseudogene. This CDR3 spans 17 amino acids. The CDR3 here is CASSFPNQTGGWFGYTF. CDR3 nucleotide sequence: TGTGCCAGCAGCTTCCCAAATCAGACAGGGGGCTGGTTTGGCTACACCTTC.

DNA of the CDR3: TGCGCCAGCAGTGAGGGCTCTCTCTCTGGAAACACCATATATTTT. As protein: CASSEGSLSGNTIYF. V usage is TRBV10-1 and J usage is TRBJ1-3; D is uncertain. Trimming took off 2 bases at V and 0 bases at J, with 8 bases between the two ends. The CDR3 is made up of 15 amino acids. CDR1 and CDR2 from the germline V gene are WNHNN and SYGVQD (reference sequence).

The chain employs TRBV7-9 and TRBJ2-3; D is perhaps TRBD1 or TRBD2 (5 bases each). This CDR3 region has 16 residues. Germline V lookup: CDR1 SEHNR, CDR2 FQNEAQ (reference sequence). Trimming took 5 bases from V and 4 from J, leaving 19 bases between them. The CDR3 region is CASSAGTLIAPDTQYF. CDR3 bases: TGTGCCAGCAGCGCCGGGACCTTAATCGCCCCAGATACGCAGTATTTT.

This rearrangement joins TRBV6-6 to TRBJ1-5; D is unresolved. Looked up from germline, CDR1 is MNHNY and CDR2 is SVGAGI (reference sequence). Trimming pared 6 bases from V and 0 bases from J, leaving 12 bases between. The CDR3 is 15 amino acids. CDR3 amino acids: CASSPESYSNQPQHF. The CDR3 bases are TGTGCCAGCAGCCCGGAGAGCTATAGCAATCAGCCCCAGCATTTT.

The rearrangement joins TRBV4-3 to TRBJ2-1; D gene uncertain. The CDR3 is made up of 18 amino acids. Trimming removed 0 bases at V and 4 bases at J, with 19 bases between. Germline-derived CDR1 and CDR2 are LGHNA and YSLEER. The CDR3 nucleotides are TGCGCCAGCAGCCAAGACCCTTTCGATGCCGGTCTATACAATGAGCAGTTCTTC. This gives the protein CASSQDPFDAGLYNEQFF.

This clone was counted once. The rearrangement joins TRBV5-4 to TRBJ2-1; 7 bases align to TRBD2. The CDR3 has 16 residues. Germline-derived CDR1 and CDR2 are SGHNT and YYREEE (reference sequence). V gave up 3 bases and J gave up 1 base; unmatched junction bases: 7. The chain's CDR3 is CASSSPGTKSYNEQFF. The CDR3 bases are TGTGCCAGCAGCTCTCCCGGGACTAAATCCTACAATGAGCAGTTCTTC.

The sample holds one count of this clone. The rearrangement links TRBV6-6 to TRBJ1-5; a weak D match, TRBD1 (6 bases). V lost 0 bases, J lost 5 bases, and 14 bases lay in between. This CDR3 is 16 amino acids long. Germline V gene sequence: CDR1 MNHNY, CDR2 SVGAGI (reference sequence). CDR3 in DNA: TGTGCCAGCAGTTACTCGGACAGCGGTAACTATCAGCCCCAGCATTTT. Translating gives CASSYSDSGNYQPQHF.

The table lists this clone with a count of one. This chain uses TRBV7-2 with TRBJ2-1, with 8 bases aligning to TRBD1. The germline V gene encodes CDR1 SGHTA and CDR2 FQGNSA. The CDR3 runs to 16 residues. V was clipped by 4 bases and J by 9 bases; unmatched bases: 14. CDR3 protein: CASSSGWAGGPSEQFF. CDR3 nucleotides: TGTGCCAGCAGCTCAGGCTGGGCAGGGGGCCCATCTGAGCAGTTCTTC.

The chain links TRBV27 to TRBJ1-5, with 7 bases aligning to TRBD1. Losses at the gene ends were 5 bases for V and 5 bases for J; bases not matched to a gene: 21. Germline CDR1 and CDR2: MNHEY and SMNVEV (reference sequence). The CDR3 runs to 19 residues. CDR3 nucleotides: TGTGCCAGCAGTCCCACCCCCTTCTTGACAGGGTGGGACGATCAGCCCCAGCATTTT. Translation: CASSPTPFLTGWDDQPQHF.